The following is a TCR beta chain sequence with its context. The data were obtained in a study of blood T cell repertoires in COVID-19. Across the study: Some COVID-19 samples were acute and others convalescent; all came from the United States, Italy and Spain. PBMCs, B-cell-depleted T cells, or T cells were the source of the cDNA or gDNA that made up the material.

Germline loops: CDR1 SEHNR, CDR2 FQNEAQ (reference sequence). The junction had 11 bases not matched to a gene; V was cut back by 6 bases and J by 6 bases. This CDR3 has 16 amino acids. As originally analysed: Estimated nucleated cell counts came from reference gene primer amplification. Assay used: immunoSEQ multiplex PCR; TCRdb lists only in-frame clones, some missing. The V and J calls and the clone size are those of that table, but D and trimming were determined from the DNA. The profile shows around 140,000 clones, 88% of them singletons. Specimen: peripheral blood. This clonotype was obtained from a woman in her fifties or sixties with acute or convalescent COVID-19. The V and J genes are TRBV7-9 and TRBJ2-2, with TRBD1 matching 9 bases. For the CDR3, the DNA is TGTGCCAGCAGGATCTCACAGGGGGCGTTTCCCGGGGAGCTGTTTTTT. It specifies CASRISQGAFPGELFF.